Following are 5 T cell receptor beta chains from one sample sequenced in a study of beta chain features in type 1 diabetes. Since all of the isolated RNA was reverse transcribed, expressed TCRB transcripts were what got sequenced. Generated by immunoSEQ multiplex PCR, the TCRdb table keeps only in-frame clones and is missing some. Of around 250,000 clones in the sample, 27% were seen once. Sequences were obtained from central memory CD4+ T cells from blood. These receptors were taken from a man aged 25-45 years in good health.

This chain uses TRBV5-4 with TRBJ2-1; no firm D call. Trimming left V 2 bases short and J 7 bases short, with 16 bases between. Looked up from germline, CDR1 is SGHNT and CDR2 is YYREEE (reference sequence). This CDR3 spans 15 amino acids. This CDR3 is CASSLQGPDGNEQFF. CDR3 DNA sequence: TGTGCCAGCAGCTTACAAGGGCCAGACGGGAATGAGCAGTTCTTC.

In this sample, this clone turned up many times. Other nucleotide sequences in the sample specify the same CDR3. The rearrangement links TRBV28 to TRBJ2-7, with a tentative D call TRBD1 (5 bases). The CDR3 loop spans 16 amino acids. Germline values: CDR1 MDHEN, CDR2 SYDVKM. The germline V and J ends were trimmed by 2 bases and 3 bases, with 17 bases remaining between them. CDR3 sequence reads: CASSLRGRAQYYEQYF. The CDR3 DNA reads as TGTGCCAGCAGTTTAAGGGGTCGGGCCCAGTACTACGAGCAGTACTTC.

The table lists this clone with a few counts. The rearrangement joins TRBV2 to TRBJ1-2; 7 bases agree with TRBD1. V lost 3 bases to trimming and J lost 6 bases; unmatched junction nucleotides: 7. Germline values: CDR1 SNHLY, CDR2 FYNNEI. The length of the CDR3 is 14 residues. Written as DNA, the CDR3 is TGTGCCAGCAGTGAGATGGGACAGATTGATGGCTACACCTTC. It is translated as CASSEMGQIDGYTF.

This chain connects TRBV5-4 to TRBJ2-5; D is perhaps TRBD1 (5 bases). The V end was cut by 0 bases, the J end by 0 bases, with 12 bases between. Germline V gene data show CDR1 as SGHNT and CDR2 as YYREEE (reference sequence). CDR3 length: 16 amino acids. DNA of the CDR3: TGTGCCAGCAGCTTGGCCGTTCAGGGCCACCAAGAGACCCAGTACTTC. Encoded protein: CASSLAVQGHQETQYF.

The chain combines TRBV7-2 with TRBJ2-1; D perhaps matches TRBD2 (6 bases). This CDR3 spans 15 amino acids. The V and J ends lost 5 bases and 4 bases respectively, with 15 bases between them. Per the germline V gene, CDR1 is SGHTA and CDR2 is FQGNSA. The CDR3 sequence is CASSPPGAIYNEQFF. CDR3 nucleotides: TGTGCCAGCAGCCCTCCGGGAGCCATTTACAATGAGCAGTTCTTC.